This T cell receptor beta chain was sequenced in a study of technical replicates of blood from a handful of donors. Looked up from germline, CDR1 is SGHRS and CDR2 is YFSETQ. J was trimmed by 9 bases and V by 6 bases; bases with no gene match: 17. This CDR3 is 16 amino acids long. Measured with immunoSEQ multiplex PCR; TCRdb has only the in-frame clones, and not every one. This table has tens of thousands of clones, 85% to 95% appearing once. The sequence derives from a human donor in good health. The sequenced material came from T cells isolated from PBMCs. The chain employs TRBV5-1 and TRBJ2-5; 10 nucleotides align to TRBD1. The CDR3 sequence is CASILNPGTGDTSQYF. In nucleotides, the CDR3 is TGCGCCAGCATCCTAAATCCCGGGACAGGGGACACCTCCCAGTACTTC.